This entry is about one T cell receptor (beta chain). What it binds is not known. Germline values: CDR1 SGHAT, CDR2 FQNNGV. This CDR3 is 13 amino acids long. The V and J ends lost 0 bases and 4 bases respectively, with 3 bases between them. TCRdb's table, derived via immunoSEQ multiplex PCR, lists solely in-frame clones and lacks some. This table holds about 76,000 clones, approximately 84% found once. This sample is part of a study of identifying expanded T cells in peripheral blood. Whole-study findings and limits: Differentially abundant clones: roughly 1.2 between replicates, about 15 at two to three weeks, approximately 18 at four. Approximately two-week clone count variance significantly increased as total template count grew.

During the collection period, no donor immune events like infections were recorded. Material for sequencing was blood. The rearrangement uses TRBV11-2 and TRBJ1-4, with unresolved D. The receptor's source is a person aged 18-69 years in good health. The CDR3 is CASSLDLNEKLFF. The CDR3, as DNA: TGTGCCAGCAGCTTAGACCTTAATGAAAAACTGTTTTTT.